The source of this T cell receptor (beta chain) is a study of OX40 agonist ivuxolimab in advanced cancers. Assay used: immunoSEQ multiplex PCR; TCRdb lists only in-frame clones, some missing. The table has fewer than 50,000 clones, 80% to 95% seen once. This CDR3 has 13 residues. Germline V gene sequence: CDR1 SGHTS, CDR2 YDEGEE. Trimming shortened V by 4 bases and J by 1 base, and 8 bases separated the two germline ends. The chain joins TRBV5-8 to TRBJ1-2, with D unresolved. The TCR sequence derives from an adult with an advanced solid tumor such as melanoma, head and neck, liver or kidney cancer. Sequenced material: CD4+ or CD8+ T cells sorted from blood, taken in a trial of the OX40 agonist ivuxolimab. The CDR3 DNA sequence: TGTGCCAGCAGCCCACGGGGTAACTATGGCTACACCTTC. Translated: CASSPRGNYGYTF.